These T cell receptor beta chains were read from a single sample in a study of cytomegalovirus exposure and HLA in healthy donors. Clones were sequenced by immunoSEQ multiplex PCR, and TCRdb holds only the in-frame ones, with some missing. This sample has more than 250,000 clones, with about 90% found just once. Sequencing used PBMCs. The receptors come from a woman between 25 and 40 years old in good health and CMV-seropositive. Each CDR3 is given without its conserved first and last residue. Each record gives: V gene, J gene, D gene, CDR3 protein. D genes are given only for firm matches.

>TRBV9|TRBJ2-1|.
ASSVALSSYNEQF
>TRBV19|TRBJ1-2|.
ASSIQGYGYT
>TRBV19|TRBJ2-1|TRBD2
ASSSSGGYNEQF
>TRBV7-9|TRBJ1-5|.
ASSLGVGQPQH
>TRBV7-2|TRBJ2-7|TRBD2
ASSRLAGGYPYEQY
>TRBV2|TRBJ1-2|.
ASMLTVYDGYT
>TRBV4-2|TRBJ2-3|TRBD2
ASSPGTSGGGTQY
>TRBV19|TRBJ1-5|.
ASSPSGWSNQPQH
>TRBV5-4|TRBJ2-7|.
ASSLSHGPYEQY
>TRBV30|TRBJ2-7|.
AWSVSGGSEQY
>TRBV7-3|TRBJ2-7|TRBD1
ASSPTGTGDPEQY
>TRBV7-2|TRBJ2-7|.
ASSLGASSSYEQY
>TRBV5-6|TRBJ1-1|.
ASSLPPGGEAF
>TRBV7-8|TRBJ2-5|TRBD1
ASSFGTGGMETQY
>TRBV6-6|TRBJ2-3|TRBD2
ASSLVGGGTDTQY
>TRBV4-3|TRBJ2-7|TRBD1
ASSVGPGQTYEQY
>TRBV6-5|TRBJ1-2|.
ASSYLSGYGYT
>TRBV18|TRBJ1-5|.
ASSPSKDSNQPQH
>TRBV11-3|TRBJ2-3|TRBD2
ASSRDYTDTQY
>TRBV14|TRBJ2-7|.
ASSQAGSSSYEQY
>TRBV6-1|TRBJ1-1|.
ASSPKRSAEAF
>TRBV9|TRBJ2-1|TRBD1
ASSAGDSDEQF
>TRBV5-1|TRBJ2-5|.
ASSSPGLQETQY
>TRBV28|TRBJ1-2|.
ASSRPPL
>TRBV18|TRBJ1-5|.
ASSLRHGRGYSNQPQH
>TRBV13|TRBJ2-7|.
ASSLGRGEQY
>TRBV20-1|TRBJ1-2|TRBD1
SAQGALGYT
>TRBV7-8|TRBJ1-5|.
ASATEVYSNQPQH
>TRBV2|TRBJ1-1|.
ASRRGSATEAF
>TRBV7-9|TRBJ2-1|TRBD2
ASSFGLAASNEQF
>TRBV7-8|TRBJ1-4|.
ASSLKATNEKLF
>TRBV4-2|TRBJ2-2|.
ASSQRDSLLSNTGELF
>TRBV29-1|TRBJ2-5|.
SVEETQY
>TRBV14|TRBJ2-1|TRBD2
ASSQDQAGGSYNEQF
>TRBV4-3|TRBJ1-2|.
ASSQSPQPSYGYT
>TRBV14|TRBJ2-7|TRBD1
ASSLGGGTGTYEQY
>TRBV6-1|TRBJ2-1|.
ASRHTRRTGNEQF
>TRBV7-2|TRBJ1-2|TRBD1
ASSLPKGQNHGYT
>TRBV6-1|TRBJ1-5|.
ASLLTWDGNQPQH
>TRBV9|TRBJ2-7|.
ASSVGRDAYEQY
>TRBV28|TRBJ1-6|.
ASTPPGRPLH
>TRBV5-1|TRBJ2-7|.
ASSLEGFSYEQY
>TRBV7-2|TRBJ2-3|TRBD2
ASTPLGGGADTQY
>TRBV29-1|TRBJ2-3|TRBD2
SVDGTSGSTDTQY
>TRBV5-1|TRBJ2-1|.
ASSPGEGRNEQF
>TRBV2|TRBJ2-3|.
ASSADSTDTQY
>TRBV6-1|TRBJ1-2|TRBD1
ASSEDRGYGYT
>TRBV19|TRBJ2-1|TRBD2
ASTGTSGAQRGSEQF
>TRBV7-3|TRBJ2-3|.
ASGLGLGLGTDTQY
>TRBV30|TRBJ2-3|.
AWKQGHRGSADTQY
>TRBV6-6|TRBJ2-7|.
ASSYSIQAYEQY